The 7 T cell receptor beta chains listed next were all sequenced from one sample in a study of Graves' ophthalmopathy and Graves' hyperthyroidism. The TCR beta CDR3 regions underwent amplification from RNA transcripts. HTBI primers primed a first-round RT-PCR, and a second-round multiplex PCR followed. TCRdb reanalysed the multiplex PCR reads using MiXCR and keeps one entry per CDR3 protein. The sample carries hundreds of thousands of distinct CDR3 sequences, 20% to 25% recorded once. Sequencing used peripheral blood. The source is a woman in her late teens or twenties with stable Graves' hyperthyroidism.

This clonotype appeared many times. The chain couples TRBV20-1 to TRBJ2-7; 8 nucleotides line up with TRBD2. The ends lost 0 bases at V and 1 base at J; junction bases unmatched: 5. Germline lookup yields CDR1 DFQATT and CDR2 SNEGSKA (reference sequence). The CDR3 extends over 15 amino acids. DNA of the CDR3: TGCAGTGCTAGAGATCTTAGCGGGACTTCCTACGAGCAGTACTTC. It is translated as CSARDLSGTSYEQYF.

This clonotype was counted many times. The genes are TRBV9 and TRBJ1-6; D ambiguous. The CDR3 has 17 residues. Germline CDR1 is SGDLS and CDR2 is YYNGEE. The germline V and J ends were trimmed by 6 bases and 0 bases, with 16 bases remaining between them. CDR3 loop: CASTLEDGVSYNSPLHF. DNA for the CDR3: TGTGCCAGCACCCTGGAGGACGGTGTCTCCTATAATTCACCCCTCCACTTT.

At least ten counts were recorded for this clonotype. This chain uses TRBV6-1 with TRBJ1-3; 9 bases align to TRBD1. With 4 bases clipped from V and 3 bases from J, the junction kept 1 base outside the gene matches. CDR1 is MNHNS, CDR2 SASEGT, per germline. This CDR3 has 14 amino acids. CDR3 sequence (DNA): TGTGCCAGCAGTGGGACAGGGGTTGGAAACACCATATATTTT. Encoded protein: CASSGTGVGNTIYF.

This clonotype was seen at least ten times. This chain joins TRBV30 and TRBJ1-2; TRBD1 is a possible D gene (5 bases). Germline V lookup: CDR1 GTSNPN, CDR2 SVGIG (reference sequence). The V end lost 5 bases, the J end lost 2 bases, and 9 bases lay between the germline ends. The CDR3 is made up of 12 amino acids. CDR3 region: CAWRRGNYGYTF. CDR3 coding DNA: TGTGCCTGGCGCCGGGGGAACTATGGCTACACCTTC.

This clonotype is a singleton in its sample. The V gene is TRBV19, the J gene TRBJ1-5; TRBD1 is a possible D gene (5 bases). Germline V lookup: CDR1 LNHDA, CDR2 SQIVND (reference sequence). Between the trimmed V and J ends, which lost 7 bases and 6 bases, there was a span of 16 bases. The CDR3 has 14 amino acids. The CDR3 region is CASTQGSSGQPQHF. CDR3 bases: TGTGCCAGTACCCAGGGTTCATCAGGTCAGCCCCAGCATTTT.

The genes are TRBV6-1 and TRBJ2-7; perhaps TRBD1 as D (5 bases). With 7 bases removed from V and 0 bases from J, the gap between germline ends came to 10 bases. CDR3 length: 13 residues. Germline loops: CDR1 MNHNS, CDR2 SASEGT. In DNA, the CDR3 is TGTGCCAGCAAGACAGAGAACTCCTACGAGCAGTACTTC. As protein: CASKTENSYEQYF.

This clonotype was counted many times. This rearrangement joins TRBV6-2 or TRBV6-3 to TRBJ2-7; D is ambiguous. Trimming stripped 0 bases from V and 1 base from J, with 7 bases between. The CDR3 sequence is 14 residues long. Germline CDR1 and CDR2: MNHEY and SVGEGT. The CDR3: CASSYSTLSYEQYF. Written as DNA, the CDR3 is TGTGCCAGCAGTTACTCGACGTTGTCCTACGAGCAGTACTTC.